This TCR beta chain originates from a study of neurological immune-mediated disorders. At least ten counts were recorded for this clonotype. The target antigen is unknown. TCRdb recomputed calls from the 5' RACE reads with MiXCR, one row per CDR3 protein. Here the sample spans fewer than 60,000 distinct CDR3 sequences, about 9.4% being singletons. Whole-study results and caveats: Subjects shared no identical expanded-clone CDR3 amino acid sequences, suggesting private TCR-beta repertoires in all groups. In HTLV-1-associated myelopathy, TCR clonal expansion was greatest, whereas multiple sclerosis had the least, falling below healthy controls.

Unmatched junction bases numbered 9, after V lost 4 bases and J lost 5 bases. The CDR3 is made up of 16 amino acids. Germline CDR1 and CDR2: LGHNA and YSLEER. What was sequenced was PBMCs. The V call is TRBV4-3, the J call TRBJ2-2; 8 nucleotides align to TRBD2. This clonotype was obtained from an older man with HTLV-1-associated myelopathy (HAM/TSP). CDR3 sequence reads: CASSPTAGGLTGELFF. CDR3 sequence (DNA): TGCGCCAGCAGCCCCACTGCGGGAGGACTTACCGGGGAGCTGTTTTTT.